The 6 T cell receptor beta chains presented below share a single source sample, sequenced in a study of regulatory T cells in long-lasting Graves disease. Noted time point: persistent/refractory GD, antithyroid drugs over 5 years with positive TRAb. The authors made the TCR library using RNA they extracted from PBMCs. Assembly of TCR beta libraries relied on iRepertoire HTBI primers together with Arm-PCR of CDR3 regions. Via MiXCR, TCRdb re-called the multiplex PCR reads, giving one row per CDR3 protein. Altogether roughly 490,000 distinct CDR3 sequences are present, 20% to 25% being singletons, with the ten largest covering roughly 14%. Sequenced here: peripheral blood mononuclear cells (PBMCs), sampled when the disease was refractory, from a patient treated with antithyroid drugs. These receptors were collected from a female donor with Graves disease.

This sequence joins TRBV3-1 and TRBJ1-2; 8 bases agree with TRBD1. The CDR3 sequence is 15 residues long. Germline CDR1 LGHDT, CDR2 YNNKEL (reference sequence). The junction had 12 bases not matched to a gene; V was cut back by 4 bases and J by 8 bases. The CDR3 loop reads CASSPLGTGVGGYTF. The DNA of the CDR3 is TGTGCCAGCAGCCCTCTGGGGACAGGCGTAGGGGGCTACACCTTC. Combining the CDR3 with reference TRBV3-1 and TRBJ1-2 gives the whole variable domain DTAVSQTPKYLVTQMGNDKSIKCEQNLGHDTMYWYKQDSKKFLKIMFSYNNKELIINETVPNRFSPKSPDKAHLNLHINSLELGDSAVYFCASSPLGTGVGGYTFGSGTRLTVV.

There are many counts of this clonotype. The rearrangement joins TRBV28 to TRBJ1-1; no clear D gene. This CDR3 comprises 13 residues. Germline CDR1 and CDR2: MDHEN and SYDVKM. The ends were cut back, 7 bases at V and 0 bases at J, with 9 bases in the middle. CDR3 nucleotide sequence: TGTGCCAGCATCCGTGATATGAACACTGAAGCTTTCTTT. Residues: CASIRDMNTEAFF.

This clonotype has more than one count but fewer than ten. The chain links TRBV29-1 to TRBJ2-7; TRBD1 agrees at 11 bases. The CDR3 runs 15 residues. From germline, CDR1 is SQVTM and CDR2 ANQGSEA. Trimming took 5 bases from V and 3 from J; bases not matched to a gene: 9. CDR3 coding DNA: TGCAGCGTTTATACGGACAGGGGGCTAGGCTACGAGCAGTACTTC. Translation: CSVYTDRGLGYEQYF.

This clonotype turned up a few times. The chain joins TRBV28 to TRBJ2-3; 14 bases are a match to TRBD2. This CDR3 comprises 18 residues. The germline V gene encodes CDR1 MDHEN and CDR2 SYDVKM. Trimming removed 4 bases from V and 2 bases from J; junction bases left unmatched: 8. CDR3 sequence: CASSYPRLAGGPTDTQYF. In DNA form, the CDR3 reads TGTGCCAGCAGTTACCCCCGACTAGCGGGAGGGCCCACAGATACGCAGTATTTT.

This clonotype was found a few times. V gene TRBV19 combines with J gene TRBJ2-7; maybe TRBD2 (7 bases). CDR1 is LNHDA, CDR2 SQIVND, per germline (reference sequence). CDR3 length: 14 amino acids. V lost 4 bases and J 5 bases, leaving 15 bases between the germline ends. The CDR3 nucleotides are TGTGCCAGTAGTAGCGGGGGCGCGATCGACGAGCAGTACTTC. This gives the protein CASSSGGAIDEQYF. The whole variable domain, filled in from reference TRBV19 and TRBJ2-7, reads DGGITQSPKYLFRKEGQNVTLSCEQNLNHDAMYWYRQDPGQGLRLIYYSQIVNDFQKGDIAEGYSVSREKKESFPLTVTSAQKNPTAFYLCASSSGGAIDEQYFGPGTRLTVT.

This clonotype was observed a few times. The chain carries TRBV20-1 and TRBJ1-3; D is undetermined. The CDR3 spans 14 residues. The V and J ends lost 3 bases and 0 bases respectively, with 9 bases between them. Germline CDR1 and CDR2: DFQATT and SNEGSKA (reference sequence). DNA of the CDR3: TGCAGTGCTAGCGACCAGAGCTCTGGAAACACCATATATTTT. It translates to CSASDQSSGNTIYF.